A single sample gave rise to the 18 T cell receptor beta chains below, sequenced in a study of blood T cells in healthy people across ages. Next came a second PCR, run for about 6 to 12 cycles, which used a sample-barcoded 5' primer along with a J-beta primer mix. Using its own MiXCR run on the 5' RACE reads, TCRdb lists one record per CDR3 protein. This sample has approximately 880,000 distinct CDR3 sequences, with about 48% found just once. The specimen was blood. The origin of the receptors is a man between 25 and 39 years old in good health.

The CDR3 nucleotides are TGTGCCAGCAGTCCGACTGCAGCGTATAGCAATCAGCCCCAGCATTTT. Translated, it gives CASSPTAAYSNQPQHF. V and J are TRBV12-3 or TRBV12-4 and TRBJ1-5; no reliable D call. Trimming took 5 bases from V and 0 from J, leaving 14 bases between them. The CDR3 loop spans 16 amino acids.

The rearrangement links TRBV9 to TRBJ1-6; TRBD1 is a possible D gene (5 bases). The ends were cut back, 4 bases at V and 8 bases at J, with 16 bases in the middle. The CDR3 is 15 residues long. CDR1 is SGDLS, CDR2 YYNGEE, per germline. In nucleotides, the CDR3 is TGTGCCAGCAGCATCCTGACGGGAGGGGATTCACCCCTCCACTTT. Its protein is CASSILTGGDSPLHF.

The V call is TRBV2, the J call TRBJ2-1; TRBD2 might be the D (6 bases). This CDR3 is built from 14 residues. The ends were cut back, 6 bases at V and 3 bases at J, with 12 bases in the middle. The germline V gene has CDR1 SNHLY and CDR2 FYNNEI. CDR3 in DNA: TGTGCCAGCAGGAACCGGGGGTTCTACAATGAGCAGTTCTTC. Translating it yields CASRNRGFYNEQFF. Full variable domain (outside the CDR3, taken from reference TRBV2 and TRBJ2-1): EPEVTQTPSHQVTQMGQEVILRCVPISNHLYFYWYRQILGQKVEFLVSFYNNEISEKSEIFDDQFSVERPDGSNFTLKIRSTKLEDSAMYFCASRNRGFYNEQFFGPGTRLTVL.

CDR3 bases: TGTGCCAGCAGTTCAGGGGAATGGGGTGAGCAGTTCTTC. Translation: CASSSGEWGEQFF. The chain combines TRBV12-3 or TRBV12-4 with TRBJ2-1; TRBD1 might be the D (6 bases). The CDR3 has 13 residues. The V gene lost 4 bases and the J gene lost 9 bases, with 13 bases spanning the gap.

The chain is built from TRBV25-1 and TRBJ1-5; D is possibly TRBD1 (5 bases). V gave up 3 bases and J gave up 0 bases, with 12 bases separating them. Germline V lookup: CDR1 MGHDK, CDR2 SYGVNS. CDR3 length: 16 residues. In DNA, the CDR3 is TGTGCCAGCAGTGATCAGGGCCCTCTTAGCAATCAGCCCCAGCATTTT. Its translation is CASSDQGPLSNQPQHF.

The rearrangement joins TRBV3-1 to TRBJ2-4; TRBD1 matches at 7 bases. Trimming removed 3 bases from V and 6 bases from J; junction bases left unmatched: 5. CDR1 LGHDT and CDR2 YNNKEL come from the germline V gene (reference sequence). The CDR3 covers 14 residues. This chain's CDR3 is CASSHRQGANIQYF. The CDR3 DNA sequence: TGTGCCAGCAGCCACCGACAGGGTGCAAACATTCAGTACTTC.

CDR3 in DNA: TGTGCCAGTAAGGGGGTGGCTAAAGACGAGCAGTACTTC. Translating gives CASKGVAKDEQYF. This chain connects TRBV6-5 to TRBJ2-5; a possible D gene is TRBD1 (6 bases). The tail of the sequence fits TRBJ2-7 better, so the J call may be wrong. The CDR3 spans 13 residues. Germline V gives CDR1 MNHEY, CDR2 SVGAGI.

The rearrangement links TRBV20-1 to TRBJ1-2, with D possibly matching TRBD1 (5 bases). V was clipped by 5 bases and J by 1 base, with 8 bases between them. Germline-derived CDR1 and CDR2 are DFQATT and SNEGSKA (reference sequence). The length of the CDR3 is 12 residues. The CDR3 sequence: CSARTLNYGYTF. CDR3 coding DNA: TGCAGTGCTCGGACACTTAACTATGGCTACACCTTC.

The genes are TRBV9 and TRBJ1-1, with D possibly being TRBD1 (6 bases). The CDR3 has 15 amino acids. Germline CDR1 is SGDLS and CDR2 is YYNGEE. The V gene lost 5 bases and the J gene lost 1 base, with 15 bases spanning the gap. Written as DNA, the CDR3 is TGTGCCAGCAGGGCGCCAGGGGCGCAGAACACTGAAGCTTTCTTT. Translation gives CASRAPGAQNTEAFF.

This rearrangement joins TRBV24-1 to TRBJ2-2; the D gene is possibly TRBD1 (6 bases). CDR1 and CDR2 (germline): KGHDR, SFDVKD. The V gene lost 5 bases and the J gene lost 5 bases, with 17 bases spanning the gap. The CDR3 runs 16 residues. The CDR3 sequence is CATSGNRERETGELFF. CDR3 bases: TGTGCCACCAGTGGCAACAGGGAGAGAGAAACCGGGGAGCTGTTTTTT.

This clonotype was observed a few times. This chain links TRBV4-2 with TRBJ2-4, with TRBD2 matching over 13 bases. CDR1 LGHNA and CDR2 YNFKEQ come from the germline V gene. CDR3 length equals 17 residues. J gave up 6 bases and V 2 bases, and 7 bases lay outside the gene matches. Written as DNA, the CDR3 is TGTGCCAGCAGCCAATACGCAGGACTAGCGGGGGCAAACATTCAGTACTTC. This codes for CASSQYAGLAGANIQYF.

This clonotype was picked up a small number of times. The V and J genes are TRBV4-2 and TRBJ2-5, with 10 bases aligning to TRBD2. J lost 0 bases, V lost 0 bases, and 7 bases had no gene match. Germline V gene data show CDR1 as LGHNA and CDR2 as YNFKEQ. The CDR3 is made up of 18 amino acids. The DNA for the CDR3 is TGTGCCAGCAGCCAAGATGGTCTAGCGGGGGCATACCAAGAGACCCAGTACTTC. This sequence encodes CASSQDGLAGAYQETQYF.

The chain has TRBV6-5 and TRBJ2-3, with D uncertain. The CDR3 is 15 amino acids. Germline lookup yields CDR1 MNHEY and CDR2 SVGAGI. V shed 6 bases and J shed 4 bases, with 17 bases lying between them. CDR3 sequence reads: CASRTSHRVPDTQYF. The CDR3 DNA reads TGTGCCAGCAGAACAAGCCATAGAGTTCCAGATACGCAGTATTTT.

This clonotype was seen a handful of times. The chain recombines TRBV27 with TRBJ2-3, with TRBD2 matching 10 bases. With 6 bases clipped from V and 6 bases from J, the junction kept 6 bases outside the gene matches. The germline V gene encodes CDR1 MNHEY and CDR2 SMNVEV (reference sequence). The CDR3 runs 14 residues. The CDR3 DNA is TGTGCCAGCAGAAAAGCGGGGGGGCCCGATACGCAGTATTTT. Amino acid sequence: CASRKAGGPDTQYF.

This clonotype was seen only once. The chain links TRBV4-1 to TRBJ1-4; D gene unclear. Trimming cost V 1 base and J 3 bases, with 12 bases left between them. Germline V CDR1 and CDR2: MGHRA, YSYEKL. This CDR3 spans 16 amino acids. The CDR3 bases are TGCGCCAGCAGCCAAGGAGGTTCGAGGGCTAATGAAAAACTGTTTTTT. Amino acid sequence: CASSQGGSRANEKLFF.

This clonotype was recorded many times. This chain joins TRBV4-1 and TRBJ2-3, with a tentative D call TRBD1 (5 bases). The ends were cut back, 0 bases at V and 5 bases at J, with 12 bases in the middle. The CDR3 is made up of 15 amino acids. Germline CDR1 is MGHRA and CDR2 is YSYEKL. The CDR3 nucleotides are TGCGCCAGCAGCCAAGAAGGCAGGGATGGAGATACGCAGTATTTT. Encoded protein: CASSQEGRDGDTQYF.

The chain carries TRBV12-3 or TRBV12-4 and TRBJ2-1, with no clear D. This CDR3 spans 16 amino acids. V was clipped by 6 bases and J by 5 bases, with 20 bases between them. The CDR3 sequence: CASSRNLEAIDNEQFF. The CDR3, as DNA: TGTGCCAGCAGCCGAAACTTAGAGGCGATAGACAATGAGCAGTTCTTC.

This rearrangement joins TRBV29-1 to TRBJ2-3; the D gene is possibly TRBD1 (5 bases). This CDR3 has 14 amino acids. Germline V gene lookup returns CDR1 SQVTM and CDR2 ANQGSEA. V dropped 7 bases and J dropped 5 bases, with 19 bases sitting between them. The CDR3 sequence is CSDLRQSVGDTQYF. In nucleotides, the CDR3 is TGCAGCGACCTCCGACAGAGTGTGGGAGATACGCAGTATTTT.